The sequence of this TCR beta chain was determined in a study of Ad26.COV2.S vaccination and SARS-CoV-2 variants. Study in general: Administration of Ad26.COV2.S was intramuscular, either once or twice 56 days apart. Study conclusions and caveats: The authors reported substantial breadth in spike-specific CD8+ and CD4+ T cell responses after vaccination.

Produced via immunoSEQ multiplex PCR; TCRdb's table is partial and in-frame only. The sample has 300,000 to 400,000 clones, 80% to 90% seen once. As for treatment: around 19 received Ad26.COV2.S at low or high dose, single or two shots; 5 received placebo; per-sample allocation not given. Sampling was done on day 63 after the first vaccine or placebo injection. Based in Boston, the donor was an adult of 18-55 years. Comment on this clone: Its target is unknown.

The material sequenced was peripheral blood, taken in a trial of Ad26.COV2.S vaccine versus placebo. The TCR sequence derives from a person aged 18 to 59 who received the Ad26.COV2.S COVID-19 vaccine or a placebo.

CDR3 coding DNA: TGTGCCAGCAGCTTGGATAGCCCCAATGAGCAGTTCTTC. It encodes CASSLDSPNEQFF. The rearrangement uses TRBV5-4 and TRBJ2-1; no firm D call. V was cut by 0 bases and J by 6 bases, with 7 bases left in between. The CDR3 sequence is 13 residues long. Germline CDR1 SGHNT, CDR2 YYREEE (reference sequence).